This T cell receptor beta chain comes out of a study of blood T cell repertoires in COVID-19. For the study at large: Sites in the United States, Italy and Spain provided acute and convalescent COVID-19 samples.

In the authors' methods: Researchers report that nucleated cell counts were estimated from reference gene primer amplification. Profiled with immunoSEQ multiplex PCR; TCRdb holds only in-frame clones, not every one. V and J calls and clone size are given by that table; D and trimming were obtained from the DNA. Found here are fewer than 150,000 clones, approximately 81% of them singletons; the top ten hold roughly 1.5%. This clonotype was obtained from a man between 50 and 59 years old with acute or convalescent COVID-19. The sequencing input was peripheral blood.

The CDR3 loop reads CASSSSGVHEQYF. The CDR3 DNA reads TGTGCCAGCAGTTCCTCAGGGGTCCACGAGCAGTACTTC. V gene TRBV28 combines with J gene TRBJ2-7; maybe TRBD1 (6 bases). The germline gives CDR1 MDHEN, CDR2 SYDVKM. V shed 4 bases and J shed 5 bases, with 12 bases lying between them. The CDR3 spans 13 residues.